Reported below is one T cell receptor beta chain. Its specificity is not known. MiXCR, applied by TCRdb to the 5' RACE reads, yields one record per CDR3 protein. The table shows 150,000 to 200,000 distinct CDR3 sequences, with approximately 17% occurring only once. The data belong to a study of T-cell memory formation after mild COVID-19. Overall study findings and caveats: Shrinking CD4+ clones were chiefly CM and EM; CD8+ ones were chiefly EMRA.

The specimen sequenced was PBMCs or a T cell subset sorted from them (not recorded which). The TCR comes from a man between 18 and 35 years old who had mild COVID-19 (a few samples of this study predate the infection). Cell type and time point are not known.

Here the CDR3 reads CASSFPAEFSTDTQYF. The CDR3 coding sequence is TGTGCCAGCAGCTTCCCAGCGGAGTTTTCTACAGATACGCAGTATTTT. The rearrangement uses TRBV5-5 and TRBJ2-3; tentative D call: TRBD2 (5 bases). The CDR3 consists of 16 residues. CDR1 is SGHKS, CDR2 YYEKEE, per germline (reference sequence). The V end lost 2 bases, the J end lost 3 bases, and 16 bases lay between the germline ends.